This T cell receptor beta chain was obtained from a study of cytomegalovirus exposure and HLA in healthy donors. Study results and limitations: Across donors, most TCRs were seen rarely, yet some public ones were widespread. Approximately 160 TCR beta chains were listed as cytomegalovirus-associated.

Concerning this clone itself: Its matching antigen is unknown.

V gave up 3 bases and J gave up 2 bases; unmatched junction bases: 0. Germline CDR1 is SNHLY and CDR2 is FYNNEI. The CDR3 has 14 residues. PCR involved 60 Vbeta and 13 Jbeta primers. Sequencing was performed with immunoSEQ multiplex PCR; in TCRdb, only in-frame clones are kept and a portion is missing. Its table records 45,000 to 60,000 clones. The chain carries TRBV2 and TRBJ2-7; 11 bases fit TRBD2. The origin of this receptor is a woman aged 35 to 49 in good health and CMV-seronegative. Material for sequencing was PBMCs. CDR3: CASSEGLAAYEQYF. CDR3 nucleotide sequence: TGTGCCAGCAGTGAGGGACTAGCGGCCTACGAGCAGTACTTC.